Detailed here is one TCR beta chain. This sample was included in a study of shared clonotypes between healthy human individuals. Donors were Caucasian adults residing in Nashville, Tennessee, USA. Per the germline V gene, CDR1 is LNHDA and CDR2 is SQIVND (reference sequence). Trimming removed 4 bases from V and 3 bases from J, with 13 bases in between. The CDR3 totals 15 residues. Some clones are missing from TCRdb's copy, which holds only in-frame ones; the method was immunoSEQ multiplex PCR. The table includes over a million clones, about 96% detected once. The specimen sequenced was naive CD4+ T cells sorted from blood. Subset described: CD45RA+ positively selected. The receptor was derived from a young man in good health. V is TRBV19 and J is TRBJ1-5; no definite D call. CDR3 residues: CASSTWQKLNQPQHF. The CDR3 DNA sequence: TGTGCCAGTAGTACGTGGCAGAAGCTCAATCAGCCCCAGCATTTT. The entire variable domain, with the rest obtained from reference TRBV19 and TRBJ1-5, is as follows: DGGITQSPKYLFRKEGQNVTLSCEQNLNHDAMYWYRQDPGQGLRLIYYSQIVNDFQKGDIAEGYSVSREKKESFPLTVTSAQKNPTAFYLCASSTWQKLNQPQHFGDGTRLSIL.